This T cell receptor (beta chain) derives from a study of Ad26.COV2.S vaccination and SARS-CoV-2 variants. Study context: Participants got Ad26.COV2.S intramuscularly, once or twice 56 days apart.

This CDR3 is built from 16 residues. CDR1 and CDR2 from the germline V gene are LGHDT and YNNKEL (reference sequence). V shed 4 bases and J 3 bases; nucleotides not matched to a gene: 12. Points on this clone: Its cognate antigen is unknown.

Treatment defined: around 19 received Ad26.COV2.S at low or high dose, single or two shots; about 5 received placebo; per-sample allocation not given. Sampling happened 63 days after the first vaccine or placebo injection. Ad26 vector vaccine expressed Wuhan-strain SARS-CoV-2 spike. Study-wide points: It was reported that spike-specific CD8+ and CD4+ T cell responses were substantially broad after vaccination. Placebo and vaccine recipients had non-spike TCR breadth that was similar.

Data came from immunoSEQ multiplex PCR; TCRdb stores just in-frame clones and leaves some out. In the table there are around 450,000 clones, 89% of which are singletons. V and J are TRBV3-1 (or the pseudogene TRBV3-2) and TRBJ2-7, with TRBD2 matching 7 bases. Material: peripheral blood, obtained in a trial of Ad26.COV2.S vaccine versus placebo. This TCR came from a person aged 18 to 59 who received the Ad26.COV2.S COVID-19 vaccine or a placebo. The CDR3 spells CASSRASGGGFYEQYF. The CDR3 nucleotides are TGTGCCAGCAGCCGAGCCTCGGGGGGAGGTTTCTACGAGCAGTACTTC.